This entry concerns a single T cell receptor (beta chain). There are a few counts of this clonotype. Its antigen specificity is not known. The sample holds no much larger clone one base away, and base qualities are not on file. The data derive from a study of identical twins listed by TCRdb under 2016. As for the study more broadly: The study deep-sequenced TCR alpha and beta repertoires from monozygotic twins, unrelated adults of various ages and cord blood to test whether fetal clonotypes persist. To rule out contamination, the twin experiments were replicated at different times with different library preparation protocols.

Libraries were constructed by 5' RACE. Sequencing instrument: Illumina HiSeq 2000. A universal primer binding site was added through template switching, and the final cDNA carried a unique molecular identifier so that TCR cDNA molecules could be counted accurately. First-strand cDNA for TCR alpha and beta chains was synthesized from specific primers in the conserved constant-segment region. To control for contamination, every cDNA library carried two barcodes: a SMART-Mk sample barcode plus Illumina barcodes. TruSeq adapter sequences, together with Illumina sample barcodes, were added in two successive PCR steps. TCR alpha and beta cDNA libraries were sequenced on the Illumina HiSeq platform with custom primers. Under the source paper's analysis protocol: Unique molecular identifiers were extracted from raw reads with MiGEC, and CDR3 positions were determined with MiXCR. For each individual, recombination models were inferred using an EM algorithm with the repgenHMM and IGoR tools. The analysis of shared clonotypes was done with the tcR package in R, with sharing normalized by the product of cloneset sizes. Out-of-frame nonproductive sequences were analyzed to study raw recombination free of thymic and clonal selection effects. TCRdb passed the public sequencing reads through fastp at Q25 and MiXCR, retaining productive beta sequences. Records with the same CDR3 protein are collapsed into one entry carrying the most frequent genes and DNA. The V and J calls and clone size come from TCRdb's table, not from the authors' own analysis. The sample table contains roughly 700,000 distinct CDR3 sequences; only one count was recorded for 8.6% of them. The top ten clonotypes cover 0.98% of the sample.

The germline V gene (reference sequence) sets CDR1 to LGHDT and CDR2 to YNNKEL. Counted from cysteine to phenylalanine, this CDR3 has 14 amino acids. Of the read, only the CDR3 DNA is kept; its 42 bases are in frame from base 1. V and J lose 0 bases and 10 bases, and a span of 15 bases separates them. The full study reports these points: Abundant cord blood beta clonotypes carried fewer insertions; young adult naive repertoires showed a weaker similar trend, while memory repertoires showed none. Invariant T cells such as MAIT and iNKT could partly confound zero-insertion analyses, though diverse VJ usage argued against this for most clonotypes. Because the same donors could not be followed over many years, conclusions were based on cross-sectional statistical analysis. In beta out-of-frame sequences, excess twin sharing was weaker, because having fewer shared sequences lowered the signal-to-noise ratio. Compared with coincidental sharing between unrelated individuals, an excess of low generation-probability sequences was observed among out-of-frame TCR alpha sequences shared between twins. In monozygotic twins, recombination models systematically underestimated out-of-frame TCR alpha sharing, but the models matched the sharing seen between unrelated individuals.

All donors were healthy Caucasians. Three pairs of female monozygotic twins, all aged about 18 to 30 years, made up the twin cohort. The RNA used for TCR libraries was isolated from peripheral blood mononuclear cells. This sample also belongs to another study, concerning yellow fever vaccine responses in identical twins. The other study reports the following: According to the authors, the vaccine-induced T cell response in identical twins seemed to be partly convergent and partly specific to each individual. Focusing on identical twins, the study followed the T cell clones that responded to the vaccine, and did so with precision.

Sequenced: PBMCs. The source is a woman aged 18-29 years in good health. In this chain, TRBV3-1 is recombined with TRBJ1-1; the D gene identity is not certain. The DNA sequence is as follows: TGTGCCAGCAGCCAAGAATCGGAGGGCTTGGGAGCTTTCTTT. Translated, this gives CASSQESEGLGAFF.